A single TCR beta chain is shown here with its context. Its antigen remains unknown. A far larger clone is only one base removed, so a read error is likely. V was clipped by 4 bases and J by 4 bases, with 13 bases between them. This CDR3 is built from 14 residues. Germline V CDR1 and CDR2: SEHNR, FQNEAQ (reference sequence). According to the study, TCR beta libraries were built with iRepertoire HTBI primers and CDR3-region Arm-PCR. TCRdb reanalysed the multiplex PCR reads using MiXCR and keeps one entry per CDR3 protein. The table lists 300,000 to 400,000 distinct CDR3 sequences, roughly 21% of them singletons. The time point was: persistent/refractory GD, antithyroid drugs over 5 years with positive TRAb. PBMCs provided the RNA from which the TCR library was made. The sample is drawn from a study of regulatory T cells in long-lasting Graves disease. In the study overall: The criterion for persistent Graves' disease was over 5 years of antithyroid drugs with positive TSH receptor antibodies.

Study results and limitations: Gene preferences differed: TRBV28, TRBJ1-2, TRBJ2-5 in persistent cases. The TCR repertoire of persistent Graves' patients was less diverse than that of newly diagnosed ones. It is possible that accuracy was reduced by the small size of the sample.

The sample here was peripheral blood mononuclear cells (PBMCs), taken when the disease was refractory, from a patient treated with antithyroid drugs. The rearrangement uses TRBV7-9 and TRBJ1-1; a possible D gene is TRBD1 (6 bases). The sequence derives from a female donor with Graves disease. Here the CDR3 reads CASSCSRGGTEAFF. Written as DNA, the CDR3 is TGTGCCAGCAGCTGTAGCAGGGGTGGCACTGAAGCTTTCTTT.